The 13 T cell receptor beta chains presented below share a single source sample, sequenced in a study of blood T cell repertoires in COVID-19. Using immunoSEQ multiplex PCR, the repertoire was profiled, and TCRdb retains in-frame clones only, with some absent. The top ten clones hold roughly 1.4% of a sample with 110,000 to 150,000 clones, about 90% of them seen once. The sample consisted of peripheral blood. The receptors here all came from a woman in her sixties or seventies with acute or convalescent COVID-19.

This rearrangement joins TRBV30 to TRBJ2-7, with a tentative D call TRBD1 (6 bases). The CDR3 runs to 12 residues. V was shortened by 3 bases and J by 7 bases, with 13 bases between the two germline ends. Germline V gene sequence: CDR1 GTSNPN, CDR2 SVGIG (reference sequence). The CDR3 bases are TGTGCCTGGAGCTCTACAGGGCGGGAGCAGTACTTC. It is translated as CAWSSTGREQYF.

The chain combines TRBV18 with TRBJ1-2; D might be TRBD1 (6 bases). The V end was cut by 3 bases, the J end by 7 bases, with 12 bases between. Germline loops: CDR1 KGHSH, CDR2 LQKENI. The CDR3 runs to 13 residues. CDR3 region: CASSPEQGSGYTF. The CDR3 DNA is TGTGCCAGCTCACCGGAACAGGGAAGTGGCTACACCTTC.

The rearrangement links TRBV30 to TRBJ1-1; the D gene is possibly TRBD1 (5 bases). The CDR3 spans 13 residues. The V and J ends lost 8 bases and 5 bases respectively, with 18 bases between them. The germline gives CDR1 GTSNPN, CDR2 SVGIG (reference sequence). In DNA form, the CDR3 reads TGTGCCCAATTATCCGGGGGGGGGACTGAAGCTTTCTTT. Translating gives CAQLSGGGTEAFF.

The V and J genes are TRBV10-3 and TRBJ1-6; 10 bases match TRBD1. Germline CDR1 is ENHRY and CDR2 is SYGVKD. With 6 bases clipped from V and 10 bases from J, the junction kept 6 bases outside the gene matches. This CDR3 contains 14 residues. The CDR3 spells CAISRQGAGSPLHF. CDR3 sequence (DNA): TGTGCCATCAGCCGACAGGGGGCAGGGTCACCCCTCCACTTT.

CDR3 sequence (DNA): TGTGCCAGCAGCCCCAGGGGGATGAGAGCTGGAAACACCATATATTTT. Translation gives CASSPRGMRAGNTIYF. This chain links TRBV7-9 with TRBJ1-3; 7 nucleotides align to TRBD1. Germline loops: CDR1 SEHNR, CDR2 FQNEAQ (reference sequence). The J segment lost 2 bases and the V segment lost 5 bases, leaving 9 bases of the junction unmatched. CDR3 size: 16 residues.

V gene TRBV27 combines with J gene TRBJ2-7; D is unresolved. V was shortened by 8 bases and J by 0 bases, with 8 bases between the two germline ends. Germline V lookup: CDR1 MNHEY, CDR2 SMNVEV (reference sequence). CDR3 size: 12 residues. Here the CDR3 reads CASFADSYEQYF. CDR3 in DNA: TGTGCCAGCTTCGCGGACTCCTACGAGCAGTACTTC.

The rearrangement joins TRBV3-1 (or the pseudogene TRBV3-2) to TRBJ2-3, with a tentative D call TRBD2 (6 bases). Trimming removed 6 bases at V and 4 bases at J, with 14 bases between. This CDR3 comprises 14 residues. Germline CDR1 LGHDT, CDR2 YNNKEL (reference sequence). CDR3 nucleotides: TGTGCCAGCAGGGCACTGGGGGGTTCAGATACGCAGTATTTT. The encoded protein is CASRALGGSDTQYF.

The chain joins TRBV3-1 (or the pseudogene TRBV3-2) to TRBJ2-5, with TRBD1 matching 7 bases. Germline CDR1 LGHDT, CDR2 YNNKEL (reference sequence). Losses at the gene ends were 5 bases for V and 5 bases for J; bases not matched to a gene: 11. CDR3 length: 15 residues. This CDR3 reads CASSMGQRSLETQYF. In DNA form, the CDR3 reads TGTGCCAGCAGCATGGGACAGAGGTCCCTGGAGACCCAGTACTTC.

V usage is TRBV29-1 and J usage is TRBJ2-7; 7 bases map to TRBD1. This CDR3 has 13 residues. V shed 7 bases, J shed 3 bases, and the junction held 9 bases outside the gene matches. Per the germline V gene, CDR1 is SQVTM and CDR2 is ANQGSEA. CDR3 nucleotide sequence: TGCAGCGCAACGGGTGCAGGGGGCTACGAGCAGTACTTC. Translated: CSATGAGGYEQYF.

This clone was seen more than once but under ten times. This sequence joins TRBV28 and TRBJ2-1; no definite D call. Germline CDR1 and CDR2: MDHEN and SYDVKM. The CDR3 extends over 14 amino acids. V lost 6 bases, J lost 6 bases, and 15 bases lay in between. Here the CDR3 reads CASRPPSSSNEQFF. CDR3 nucleotide sequence: TGTGCCAGCAGACCCCCTAGTAGTAGCAATGAGCAGTTCTTC.

The V gene is TRBV7-2, the J gene TRBJ2-5; 10 nucleotides line up with TRBD1. The germline gives CDR1 SGHTA, CDR2 FQGNSA. V was clipped by 2 bases and J by 3 bases; unmatched bases: 3. This CDR3 contains 15 residues. The CDR3 sequence is CASSLFGTGEETQYF. DNA for the CDR3: TGTGCCAGCAGCTTATTTGGGACAGGGGAAGAGACCCAGTACTTC.

The gene calls are TRBV1 and TRBJ2-2; the D call TRBD1 from the table was never checked on the DNA. TRBV1 has pseudogene status. CDR3 size: 18 residues. CDR3 nucleotides: TGCACCAGCAGCCAGAACCGGGACAGGGATCCGAACACCGGGGAGCTGTTTTTT. This translates into CTSSQNRDRDPNTGELFF.

This rearrangement joins TRBV5-1 to TRBJ1-2; TRBD1 matches at 9 bases. V lost 4 bases, J lost 7 bases, and 5 bases stayed unmatched. Germline CDR1 SGHRS, CDR2 YFSETQ. There are 13 residues in the CDR3. This CDR3 is CASSPDRGRGYTF. CDR3 nucleotides: TGCGCCAGCAGCCCGGACAGGGGCCGTGGCTACACCTTC.